The subject of this entry is one T cell receptor beta chain. The target antigen is unknown. The record originates from a study of blood T cells in healthy people across ages. Overall study findings and caveats: Measured against age, TCR beta diversity per million T cells decreased in a roughly linear manner. PBMCs left unsorted prevented a conclusive naive versus antigen-experienced comparison.

This CDR3 spans 17 amino acids. Unmatched junction bases numbered 13, after V lost 6 bases and J lost 6 bases. The authors ran a second PCR of about 6 to 11 cycles using a sample-barcoded 5' primer and a J-beta primer mix. At least 2.5 million CDR3-containing paired-end reads were obtained per sample. MiXCR was run by TCRdb on the 5' RACE reads, yielding one entry per CDR3 protein. The sample lists 650,000 to 950,000 distinct CDR3 sequences, more than 40% occurring once. Sample: blood. This TCR came from a man in his sixties in good health. The chain couples TRBV12-3 or TRBV12-4 to TRBJ2-1; 11 positions match TRBD2. CDR3 sequence reads: CASSLVRTSGPFNEQFF. CDR3 DNA: TGTGCCAGCAGCCTCGTAAGGACTAGCGGGCCCTTCAATGAGCAGTTCTTC.